The 25 T cell receptor beta chains in this list originate from one sample, sequenced in a study of blood T cell repertoires in COVID-19. Some clones are missing from TCRdb's copy, which holds only in-frame ones; the method was immunoSEQ multiplex PCR. The table includes more than 150,000 clones, under 90% detected once. Sequencing was done on a sample of peripheral blood. All receptors come from a man in his forties or fifties with acute or convalescent COVID-19.

DNA of the CDR3: TGTGCCAGCCGGGGGGGGCCATACGAGCAGTACTTC. It yields the protein CASRGGPYEQYF. V is TRBV28 and J is TRBJ2-7, with TRBD2 matching over 8 bases. The CDR3 contains 12 residues. The germline gives CDR1 MDHEN, CDR2 SYDVKM. The V segment lost 8 bases and the J segment 4 bases; nucleotides outside the gene matches: 4.

The chain employs TRBV9 and TRBJ2-3, with 8 bases identical to TRBD1. Germline-derived CDR1 and CDR2 are SGDLS and YYNGEE. CDR3 length equals 16 residues. The V gene end was trimmed by 3 bases and the J gene end by 4 bases; junction bases not matched to a gene: 10. The CDR3 bases are TGTGCCAGCAGCGGAACAGGGGGTATGAGGGCAGATACGCAGTATTTT. Amino acid sequence: CASSGTGGMRADTQYF.

The chain's CDR3 is CASSRSQGTTTNYGYTF. CDR3 nucleotides: TGTGCCAGCAGTCGAAGCCAGGGGACGACGACTAACTATGGCTACACCTTC. V and J are TRBV27 and TRBJ1-2, with D possibly being TRBD1 (6 bases). Germline CDR1 is MNHEY and CDR2 is SMNVEV (reference sequence). The V end lost 5 bases, the J end lost 0 bases, and 19 bases lay between the germline ends. The CDR3 has 17 amino acids.

CDR3 nucleotides: TGCGCCAGCAGCGTCTTCCGGGACAGTCGGAACACTGAAGCTTTCTTT. Encoded protein: CASSVFRDSRNTEAFF. The chain has TRBV5-1 and TRBJ1-1, with 7 bases identical to TRBD1. J gave up 1 base and V 4 bases, and 10 bases lay outside the gene matches. Germline assignment: CDR1 SGHRS and CDR2 YFSETQ. The CDR3 is made up of 16 amino acids.

CDR3 DNA: TGTGCCAGCAGCTTAGGGCGCGGGGGGGCCGGCACCGGGGAGCTGTTTTTT. Residues: CASSLGRGGAGTGELFF. The chain joins TRBV7-9 to TRBJ2-2; TRBD2 agrees at 9 bases. There are 17 residues in the CDR3. CDR1 SEHNR and CDR2 FQNEAQ come from the germline V gene (reference sequence). V shed 1 base and J 4 bases; nucleotides not matched to a gene: 7.

The rearrangement joins TRBV19 to TRBJ2-3, with 8 bases identical to TRBD1. J gave up 4 bases and V 5 bases, and 8 bases lay outside the gene matches. The germline V gene has CDR1 LNHDA and CDR2 SQIVND (reference sequence). CDR3 size: 15 residues. CDR3 amino acids: CASSPDRGGADTQYF. The CDR3 bases are TGTGCCAGTAGTCCCGACAGGGGTGGTGCAGATACGCAGTATTTT.

The sample holds a few counts of this clone. This chain connects TRBV7-9 to TRBJ2-7; TRBD1 might be the D (6 bases). V lost 1 base, J lost 2 bases, and 12 bases lay in between. The germline V gene has CDR1 SEHNR and CDR2 FQNEAQ (reference sequence). This CDR3 is built from 15 residues. The CDR3, as DNA: TGTGCCAGCAGCTTAGAGGCAGGGGATACCTACGAGCAGTACTTC. Translating gives CASSLEAGDTYEQYF.

The chain carries TRBV2 and TRBJ2-5, with D maybe TRBD2 (5 bases). In germline, CDR1 is SNHLY, CDR2 FYNNEI. CDR3 length equals 11 residues. V was clipped by 7 bases and J by 5 bases, with 8 bases between them. In nucleotides, the CDR3 is TGTGCCAGCACCACTAGGGAGACCCAGTACTTC. Protein sequence: CASTTRETQYF.

This chain uses TRBV6-2 or TRBV6-3 with TRBJ1-5; TRBD1 is a possible D gene (6 bases). The CDR3 has 17 amino acids. With 0 bases removed from V and 2 bases from J, the gap between germline ends came to 14 bases. CDR1 and CDR2 (germline): MNHEY, SVGEGT. CDR3 nucleotides: TGTGCCAGCAGTTACTCACAGGGTTCGAAGGGCAATCAGCCCCAGCATTTT. Its translation: CASSYSQGSKGNQPQHF.

The chain combines TRBV29-1 with TRBJ2-7; no definite D call. V dropped 6 bases and J dropped 5 bases, with 11 bases sitting between them. Germline assignment: CDR1 SQVTM and CDR2 ANQGSEA. There are 11 residues in the CDR3. The CDR3 nucleotides are TGCAGCGTCTACGCGAACCACGAGCAGTACTTC. Protein product: CSVYANHEQYF.

The CDR3 is CASSYSAGGGQPQHF. The CDR3 bases are TGTGCCAGCAGTTACTCTGCGGGGGGCGGACAGCCCCAGCATTTT. V and J are TRBV6-5 and TRBJ1-5, with a weak D call TRBD1 (6 bases). The germline CDR1 and CDR2 sequences are MNHEY and SVGAGI. Deletions cut 0 bases from V and 7 bases from J, with 13 bases between. The CDR3 loop spans 15 amino acids.

The gene calls are TRBV10-3 and TRBJ2-7; 7 bases map to TRBD1. The CDR3 has 15 residues. Looked up from germline, CDR1 is ENHRY and CDR2 is SYGVKD. The trim removed 0 bases at V and 2 bases at J, leaving 4 bases unmatched. The CDR3 DNA reads as TGTGCCATCAGTGAGTCGGGACAGCGTGCCTACGAGCAGTACTTC. This codes for CAISESGQRAYEQYF.

V usage is TRBV7-9 and J usage is TRBJ1-1; TRBD1 agrees at 8 bases. This CDR3 comprises 15 residues. The germline V gene encodes CDR1 SEHNR and CDR2 FQNEAQ (reference sequence). The junction had 5 bases not matched to a gene; V was cut back by 4 bases and J by 1 base. The CDR3 sequence: CASSSYRGTNTEAFF. Here the CDR3 DNA reads TGTGCCAGCAGCTCCTACAGGGGGACGAACACTGAAGCTTTCTTT.

V usage is TRBV5-6 and J usage is TRBJ1-2, with TRBD1 identical over 12 bases. The germline V gene has CDR1 SGHDT and CDR2 YYEEEE. This CDR3 region has 13 residues. V dropped 3 bases and J dropped 7; count of bases not matched to a gene: 1. This chain's CDR3 is CASSWDRGLGYTF. CDR3 in DNA: TGTGCCAGCAGCTGGGACAGGGGGCTTGGCTACACCTTC.

The gene calls are TRBV7-9 and TRBJ2-3, with 7 bases identical to TRBD2. The V gene end was trimmed by 5 bases and the J gene end by 0 bases; junction bases not matched to a gene: 5. Germline CDR1 and CDR2: SEHNR and FQNEAQ (reference sequence). The CDR3 length is 15 residues. The CDR3 coding sequence is TGTGCCAGCAGCCCTAGCGGACACAGCACAGATACGCAGTATTTT. Amino acids: CASSPSGHSTDTQYF.

This chain links TRBV6-5 with TRBJ2-1, with D possibly TRBD1 on 5 matching bases. Germline V gives CDR1 MNHEY, CDR2 SVGAGI. There are 14 residues in the CDR3. V gave up 5 bases and J gave up 4 bases, with 12 bases separating them. Written as DNA, the CDR3 is TGTGCCAGCAGTCCAAGCCCAGGGTACAATGAGCAGTTCTTC. It yields the protein CASSPSPGYNEQFF.

The genes are TRBV6-6 and TRBJ1-2, with 7 bases lining up with TRBD1. The CDR3 sequence is 11 residues long. CDR1 and CDR2 from the germline V gene are MNHNY and SVGAGI (reference sequence). Germline trimming cut 4 bases from V and 13 bases from J; bases unmatched to any gene: 6. In DNA, the CDR3 is TGTGCCAGCAGTTGGGACAGCTTCTCCACCTTC. Residues: CASSWDSFSTF.

The CDR3 loop reads CASSYAGVEQYF. The CDR3 DNA reads as TGCGCCAGCAGTTATGCAGGGGTCGAGCAGTACTTC. The chain is built from TRBV5-1 and TRBJ2-7, with D perhaps matching TRBD1 (6 bases). The CDR3 totals 12 residues. The germline CDR1 and CDR2 sequences are SGHRS and YFSETQ. Deletions cut 5 bases from V and 6 bases from J, with 12 bases between.

The chain employs TRBV19 and TRBJ2-7; 9 bases map to TRBD1. The CDR3 contains 16 residues. Germline loops: CDR1 LNHDA, CDR2 SQIVND (reference sequence). The V and J ends lost 2 bases and 3 bases, in that order; junction bases with no gene match: 8. CDR3 in amino acids: CASSIRETGGGYEQYF. CDR3 nucleotide sequence: TGTGCCAGTAGTATACGCGAGACAGGGGGTGGCTACGAGCAGTACTTC.

The chain links TRBV15 to TRBJ1-1, with D perhaps matching TRBD1 (6 bases). CDR3 length: 15 residues. Germline CDR1 and CDR2: LNHNV and YYDKDF (reference sequence). Trimming pared 0 bases from V and 4 bases from J, leaving 12 bases between. The CDR3 here is CATSRDPQGSTEAFF. As DNA, the CDR3 is TGTGCCACCAGCAGAGATCCGCAGGGGAGCACTGAAGCTTTCTTT.

The V and J genes are TRBV7-9 and TRBJ2-5, with 7 bases fitting TRBD1. The CDR3 extends over 16 amino acids. V trimming: 4 bases; J trimming: 4 bases; junction bases outside the gene matches: 12. The germline CDR1 and CDR2 sequences are SEHNR and FQNEAQ (reference sequence). The chain's CDR3 is CASSSPRPDRVETQYF. The CDR3 region has the DNA TGTGCCAGCAGCTCCCCCCGGCCCGACAGGGTAGAGACCCAGTACTTC.

This clone appeared a single time. This chain joins TRBV6-5 and TRBJ1-3; D is unresolved. The CDR3 contains 14 residues. Trimming left V 7 bases short and J 8 bases short, with 18 bases between. Germline V CDR1 and CDR2: MNHEY, SVGAGI. CDR3 in DNA: TGTGCCAGCAAAAAACAAAGGTTCGGGGACACCATATATTTT. It encodes CASKKQRFGDTIYF.

The count of this clone is one. V usage is TRBV12-5 and J usage is TRBJ1-5; maybe TRBD1 (5 bases). Trimming left V 3 bases short and J 7 bases short, with 7 bases between. This CDR3 contains 12 residues. Germline loops: CDR1 LGHNT, CDR2 FRNRAP. The CDR3 sequence: CASGFDRQPQHF. CDR3 bases: TGTGCTAGTGGTTTCGACAGACAGCCCCAGCATTTT.

The chain joins TRBV12-3 or TRBV12-4 to TRBJ1-1; D is possibly TRBD1 (5 bases). The CDR3 spans 11 residues. Trimming left V 1 base short and J 10 bases short, with 7 bases between. The CDR3 DNA is TGTGCCAGCAGTTTAGGGACAAGAGCTTTCTTT. This sequence encodes CASSLGTRAFF.

About this clone itself: Other DNA sequences of this sample code for an identical CDR3. The rearrangement uses TRBV6-5 and TRBJ1-2; weak D call: TRBD1 (6 bases). This CDR3 region has 14 residues. V lost 0 bases and J 1 base, leaving 6 bases between the germline ends. Germline CDR1 and CDR2: MNHEY and SVGAGI. This chain's CDR3 is CASSYSGGNYGYTF. As DNA, the CDR3 is TGTGCCAGCAGTTACTCAGGGGGTAACTATGGCTACACCTTC.